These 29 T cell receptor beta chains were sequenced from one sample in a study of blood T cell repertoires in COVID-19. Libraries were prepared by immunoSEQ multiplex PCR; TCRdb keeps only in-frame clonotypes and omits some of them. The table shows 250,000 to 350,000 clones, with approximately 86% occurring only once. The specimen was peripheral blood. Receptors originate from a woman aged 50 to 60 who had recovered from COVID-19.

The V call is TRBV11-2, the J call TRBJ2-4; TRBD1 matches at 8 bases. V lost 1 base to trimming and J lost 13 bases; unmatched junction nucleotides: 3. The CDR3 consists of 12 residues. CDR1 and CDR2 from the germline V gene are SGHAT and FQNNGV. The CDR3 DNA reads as TGTGCCAGCAGCTTAGTAGGACAGGGACAGTACTTC. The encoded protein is CASSLVGQGQYF.

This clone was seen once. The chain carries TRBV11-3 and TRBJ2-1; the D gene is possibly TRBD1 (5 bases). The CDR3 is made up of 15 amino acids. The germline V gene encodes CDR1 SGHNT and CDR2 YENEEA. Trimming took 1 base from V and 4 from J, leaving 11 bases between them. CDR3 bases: TGTGCCAGCAGCTTAGGGGGCGCCAGTTACAATGAGCAGTTCTTC. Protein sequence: CASSLGGASYNEQFF.

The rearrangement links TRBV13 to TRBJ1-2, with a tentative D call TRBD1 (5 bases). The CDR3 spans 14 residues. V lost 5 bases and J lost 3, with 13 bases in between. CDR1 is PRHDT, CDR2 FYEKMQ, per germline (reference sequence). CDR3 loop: CASSLKTVDYGYTF. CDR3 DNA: TGTGCCAGCAGCCTCAAGACAGTAGACTATGGCTACACCTTC.

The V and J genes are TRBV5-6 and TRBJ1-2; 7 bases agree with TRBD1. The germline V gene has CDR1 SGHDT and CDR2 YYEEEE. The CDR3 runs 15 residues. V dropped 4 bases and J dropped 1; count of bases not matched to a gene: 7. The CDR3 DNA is TGTGCCAGCAGCCGACAGGGCTTAGTTAACTATGGCTACACCTTC. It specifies CASSRQGLVNYGYTF.

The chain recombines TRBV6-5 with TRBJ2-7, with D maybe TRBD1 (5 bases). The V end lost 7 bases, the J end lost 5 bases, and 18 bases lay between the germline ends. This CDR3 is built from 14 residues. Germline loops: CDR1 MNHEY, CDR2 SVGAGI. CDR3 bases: TGTGCCAGCATCAACAGGCTTCGGTTGGACGAGCAGTACTTC. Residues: CASINRLRLDEQYF.

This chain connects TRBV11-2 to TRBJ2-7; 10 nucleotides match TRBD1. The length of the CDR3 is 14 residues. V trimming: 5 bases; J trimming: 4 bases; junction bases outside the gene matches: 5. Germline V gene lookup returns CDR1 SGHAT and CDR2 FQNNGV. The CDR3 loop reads CASSPGTGAYEQYF. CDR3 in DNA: TGTGCCAGCAGCCCCGGGACAGGGGCATACGAGCAGTACTTC.

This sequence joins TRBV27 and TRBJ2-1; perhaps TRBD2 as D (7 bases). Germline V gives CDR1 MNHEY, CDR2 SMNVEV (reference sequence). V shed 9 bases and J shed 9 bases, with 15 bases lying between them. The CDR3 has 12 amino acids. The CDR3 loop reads CASAWGGREQFF. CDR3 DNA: TGTGCCAGTGCGTGGGGGGGGCGTGAGCAGTTCTTC.

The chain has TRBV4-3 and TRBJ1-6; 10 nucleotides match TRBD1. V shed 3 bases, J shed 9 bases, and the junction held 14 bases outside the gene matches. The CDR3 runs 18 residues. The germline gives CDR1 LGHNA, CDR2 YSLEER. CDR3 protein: CASSQRGFRDRGFSPLHF. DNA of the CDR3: TGCGCCAGCAGCCAGAGGGGATTCCGGGACAGGGGTTTTTCACCCCTCCACTTT.

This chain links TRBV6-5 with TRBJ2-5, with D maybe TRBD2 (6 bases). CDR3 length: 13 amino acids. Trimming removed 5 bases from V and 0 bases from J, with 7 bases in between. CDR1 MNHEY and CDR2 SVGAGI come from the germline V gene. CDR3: CASSRLDQETQYF. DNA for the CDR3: TGTGCCAGCAGTAGACTAGACCAAGAGACCCAGTACTTC.

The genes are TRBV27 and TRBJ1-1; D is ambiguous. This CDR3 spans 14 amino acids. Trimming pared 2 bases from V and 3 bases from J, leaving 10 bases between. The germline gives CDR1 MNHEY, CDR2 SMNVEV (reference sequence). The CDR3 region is CASSLVSEDTEAFF. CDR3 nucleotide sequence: TGTGCCAGCAGTTTAGTTTCGGAGGACACTGAAGCTTTCTTT.

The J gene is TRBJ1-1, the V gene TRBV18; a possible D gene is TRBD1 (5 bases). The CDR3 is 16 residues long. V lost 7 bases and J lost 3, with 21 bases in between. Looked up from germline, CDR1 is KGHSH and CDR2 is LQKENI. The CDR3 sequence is CASCRSQGRMDTEAFF. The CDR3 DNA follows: TGTGCCAGCTGTCGATCTCAGGGAAGGATGGACACTGAAGCTTTCTTT. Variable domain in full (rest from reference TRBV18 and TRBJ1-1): NAGVMQNPRHLVRRRGQEARLRCSPMKGHSHVYWYRQLPEEGLKFMVYLQKENIIDESGMPKERFSAEFPKEGPSILRIQQVVRGDSAAYFCASCRSQGRMDTEAFFGQGTRLTVV.

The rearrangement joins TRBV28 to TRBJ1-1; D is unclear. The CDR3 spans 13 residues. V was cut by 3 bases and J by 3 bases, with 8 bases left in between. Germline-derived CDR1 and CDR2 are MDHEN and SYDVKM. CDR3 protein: CASSLYPDTEAFF. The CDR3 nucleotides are TGTGCCAGCAGTTTGTACCCGGACACTGAAGCTTTCTTT. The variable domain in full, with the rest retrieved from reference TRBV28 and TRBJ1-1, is DVKVTQSSRYLVKRTGEKVFLECVQDMDHENMFWYRQDPGLGLRLIYFSYDVKMKEKGDIPEGYSVSREKKERFSLILESASTNQTSMYLCASSLYPDTEAFFGQGTRLTVV.

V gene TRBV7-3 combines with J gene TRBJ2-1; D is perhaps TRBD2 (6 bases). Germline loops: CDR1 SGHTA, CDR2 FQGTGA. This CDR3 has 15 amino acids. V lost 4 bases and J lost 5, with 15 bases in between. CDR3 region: CASSSSGSGNNEQFF. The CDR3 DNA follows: TGTGCCAGCAGCTCTTCGGGTAGCGGAAACAATGAGCAGTTCTTC.

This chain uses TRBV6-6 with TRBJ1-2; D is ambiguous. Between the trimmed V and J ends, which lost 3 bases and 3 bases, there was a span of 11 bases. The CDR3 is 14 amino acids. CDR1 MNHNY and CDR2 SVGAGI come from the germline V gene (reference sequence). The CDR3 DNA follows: TGTGCCAGCAGTTATAGCAACCGCTACTATGGCTACACCTTC. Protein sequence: CASSYSNRYYGYTF.

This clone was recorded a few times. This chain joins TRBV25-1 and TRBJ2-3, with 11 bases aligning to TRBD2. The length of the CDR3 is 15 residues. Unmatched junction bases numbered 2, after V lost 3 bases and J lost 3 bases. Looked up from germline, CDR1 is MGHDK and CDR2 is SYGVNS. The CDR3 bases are TGTGCCAGCAGTGACTCTAGCGGGAGGACAGATACGCAGTATTTT. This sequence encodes CASSDSSGRTDTQYF.

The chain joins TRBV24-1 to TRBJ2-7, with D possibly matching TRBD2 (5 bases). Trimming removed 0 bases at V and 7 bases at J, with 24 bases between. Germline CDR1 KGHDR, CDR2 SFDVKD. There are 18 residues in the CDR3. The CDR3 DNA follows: TGTGCCACCAGTGATTTGCACGGCCTGGAGACTAAAACGGGGGAGCAGTACTTC. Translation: CATSDLHGLETKTGEQYF.

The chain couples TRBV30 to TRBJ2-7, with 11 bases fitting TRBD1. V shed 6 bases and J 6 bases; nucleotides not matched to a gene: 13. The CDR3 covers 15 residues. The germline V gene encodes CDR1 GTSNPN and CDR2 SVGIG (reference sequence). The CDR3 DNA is TGTGCCTGTTCTTTAGCGGGGACAGGGGGTTTCGAGCAGTACTTC. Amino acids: CACSLAGTGGFEQYF.

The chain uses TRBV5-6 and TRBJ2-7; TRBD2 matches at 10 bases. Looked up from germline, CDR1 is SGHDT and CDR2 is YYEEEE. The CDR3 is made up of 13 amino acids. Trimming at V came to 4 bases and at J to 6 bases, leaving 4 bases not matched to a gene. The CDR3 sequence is CASSQRLAGEQYF. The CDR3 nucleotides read TGTGCCAGCAGCCAAAGACTAGCGGGCGAGCAGTACTTC.

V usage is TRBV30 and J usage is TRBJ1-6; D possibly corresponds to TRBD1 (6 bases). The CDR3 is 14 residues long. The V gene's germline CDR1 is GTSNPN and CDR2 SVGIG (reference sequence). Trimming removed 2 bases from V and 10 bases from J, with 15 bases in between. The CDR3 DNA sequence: TGTGCCTGGAGTAGGGGGGGAGGGGGATCACCCCTCCACTTT. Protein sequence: CAWSRGGGGSPLHF.

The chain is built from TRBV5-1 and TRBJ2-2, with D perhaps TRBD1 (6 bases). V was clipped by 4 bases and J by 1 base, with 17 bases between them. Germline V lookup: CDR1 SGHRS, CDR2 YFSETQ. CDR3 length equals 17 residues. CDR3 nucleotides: TGCGCCAGCAGCGTGGATGGGGGCGGCCTGAACACCGGGGAGCTGTTTTTT. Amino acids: CASSVDGGGLNTGELFF. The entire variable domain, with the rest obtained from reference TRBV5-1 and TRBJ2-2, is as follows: KAGVTQTPRYLIKTRGQQVTLSCSPISGHRSVSWYQQTPGQGLQFLFEYFSETQRNKGNFPGRFSGRQFSNSRSEMNVSTLELGDSALYLCASSVDGGGLNTGELFFGEGSRLTVL.

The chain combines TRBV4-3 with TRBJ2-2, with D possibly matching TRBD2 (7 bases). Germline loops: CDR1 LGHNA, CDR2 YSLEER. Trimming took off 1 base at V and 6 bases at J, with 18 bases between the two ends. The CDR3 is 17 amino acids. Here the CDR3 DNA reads TGCGCCAGCAGCCAAGGGCCTGGGATAGGGGGGGCCGGGGAGCTGTTTTTT. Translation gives CASSQGPGIGGAGELFF.

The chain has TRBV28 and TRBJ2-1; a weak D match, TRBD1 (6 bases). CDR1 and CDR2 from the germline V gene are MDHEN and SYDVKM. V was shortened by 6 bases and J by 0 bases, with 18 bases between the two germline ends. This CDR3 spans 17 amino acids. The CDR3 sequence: CASSQPSGASSYNEQFF. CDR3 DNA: TGTGCCAGCAGCCAACCCTCAGGGGCAAGCTCCTACAATGAGCAGTTCTTC.

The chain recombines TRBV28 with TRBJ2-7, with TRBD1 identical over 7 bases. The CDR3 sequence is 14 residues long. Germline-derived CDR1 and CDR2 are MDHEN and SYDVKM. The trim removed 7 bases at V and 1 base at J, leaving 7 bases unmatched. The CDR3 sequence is CASTPGQYSYEQYF. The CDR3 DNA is TGTGCCAGCACCCCGGGACAGTATTCCTACGAGCAGTACTTC.

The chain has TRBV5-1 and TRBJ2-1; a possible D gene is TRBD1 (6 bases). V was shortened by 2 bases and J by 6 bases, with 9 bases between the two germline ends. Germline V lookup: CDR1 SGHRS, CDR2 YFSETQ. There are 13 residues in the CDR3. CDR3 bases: TGCGCCAGCAGCTTAGGACAGCCCAATGAGCAGTTCTTC. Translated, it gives CASSLGQPNEQFF.

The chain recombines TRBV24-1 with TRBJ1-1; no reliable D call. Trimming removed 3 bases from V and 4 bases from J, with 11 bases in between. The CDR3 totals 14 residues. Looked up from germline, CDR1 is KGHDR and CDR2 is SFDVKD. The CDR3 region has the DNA TGTGCCACCAGTGATGGAGGGTTGGGCACTGAAGCTTTCTTT. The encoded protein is CATSDGGLGTEAFF.

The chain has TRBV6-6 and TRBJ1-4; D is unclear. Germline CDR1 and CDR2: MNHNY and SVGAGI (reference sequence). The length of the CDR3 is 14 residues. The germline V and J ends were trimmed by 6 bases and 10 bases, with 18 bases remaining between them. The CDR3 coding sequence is TGTGCCAGCAGGGCGGGTTCAGGAGCCGGAAAACTGTTTTTT. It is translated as CASRAGSGAGKLFF.

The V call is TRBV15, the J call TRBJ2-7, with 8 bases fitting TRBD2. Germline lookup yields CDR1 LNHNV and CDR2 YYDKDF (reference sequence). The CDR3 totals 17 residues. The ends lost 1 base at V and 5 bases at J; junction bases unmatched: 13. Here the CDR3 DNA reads TGTGCCACCAGCAGAGGTACGGGGGGGCCATCGAGCGACGAGCAGTACTTC. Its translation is CATSRGTGGPSSDEQYF. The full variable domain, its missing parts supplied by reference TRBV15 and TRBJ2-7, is DAMVIQNPRYQVTQFGKPVTLSCSQTLNHNVMYWYQQKSSQAPKLLFHYYDKDFNNEADTPDNFQSRRPNTSFCFLDIRSPGLGDTAMYLCATSRGTGGPSSDEQYFGPGTRLTVT.

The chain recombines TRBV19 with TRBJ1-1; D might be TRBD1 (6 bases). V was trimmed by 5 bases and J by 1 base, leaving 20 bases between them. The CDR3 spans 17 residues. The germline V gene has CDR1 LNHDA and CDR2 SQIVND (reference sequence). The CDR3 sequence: CASSLRPGVWANTEAFF. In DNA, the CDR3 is TGTGCCAGTAGTCTCCGGCCAGGGGTTTGGGCGAACACTGAAGCTTTCTTT.

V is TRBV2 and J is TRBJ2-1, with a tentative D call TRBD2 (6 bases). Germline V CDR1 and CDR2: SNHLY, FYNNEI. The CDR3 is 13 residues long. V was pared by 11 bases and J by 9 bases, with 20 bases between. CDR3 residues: CALTSSALLEQFF. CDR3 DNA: TGTGCCCTCACTAGCTCCGCTCTTCTTGAGCAGTTCTTC.